Following are 10 T cell receptor beta chains from one sample sequenced in a study of cytomegalovirus exposure and HLA in healthy donors (dated 2017 in TCRdb). The method behind the library was the immunoSEQ multiplex PCR assay. The multiplex PCR relied on a mix of 60 forward primers for TCR Vbeta segments and 13 reverse primers for TCR Jbeta segments. This immuneACCESS table, as held by TCRdb, lists in-frame sequences with V and J called but not all clones. Of the missing ones, under half trace to an unresolved V gene in checked studies; the others have no known cause. This sample is represented by about 180,000 clones; around 75% of them were singletons. The ten largest account for about 3% of the sample. The sample taken for sequencing was PBMCs. The receptors derive from a male donor in good health and CMV-seronegative.

The chain joins TRBV19 to TRBJ1-1, with D possibly matching TRBD1 (6 bases). This CDR3 comprises 13 residues. Trimming pared 5 bases from V and 5 bases from J, leaving 12 bases between. Germline V gene sequence: CDR1 LNHDA, CDR2 SQIVND (reference sequence). The CDR3 here is CASSHREKTEAFF. The CDR3 DNA sequence: TGTGCCAGTAGTCACAGGGAGAAGACTGAAGCTTTCTTT. Full variable domain (missing parts from reference TRBV19 and TRBJ1-1): DGGITQSPKYLFRKEGQNVTLSCEQNLNHDAMYWYRQDPGQGLRLIYYSQIVNDFQKGDIAEGYSVSREKKESFPLTVTSAQKNPTAFYLCASSHREKTEAFFGQGTRLTVV.

The chain is built from TRBV27 and TRBJ1-2; D may be TRBD1 (5 bases). V shed 6 bases and J shed 8 bases, with 22 bases lying between them. Germline values: CDR1 MNHEY, CDR2 SMNVEV (reference sequence). This CDR3 has 15 residues. CDR3 DNA: TGTGCCAGCAGCCTTCGGCGGGGGAGTAATTGGGGCTACACCTTC. It specifies CASSLRRGSNWGYTF.

This clone was seen more than once but under ten times. The chain links TRBV13 to TRBJ2-5, with 7 bases that match TRBD2. Germline loops: CDR1 PRHDT, CDR2 FYEKMQ (reference sequence). The CDR3 covers 15 residues. With V trimmed by 5 bases and J by 5 bases, 11 bases remained unmatched. CDR3 loop: CASSAVPGGVETQYF. CDR3 coding DNA: TGTGCCAGCAGCGCGGTCCCGGGGGGTGTTGAGACCCAGTACTTC.

V and J are TRBV29-1 and TRBJ1-2, with 11 bases lining up with TRBD1. Trimming removed 4 bases from V and 4 bases from J; junction bases left unmatched: 5. Germline loops: CDR1 SQVTM, CDR2 ANQGSEA. There are 14 residues in the CDR3. CDR3 amino acids: CSVVTGTGGYGYTF. The CDR3 bases are TGCAGCGTTGTCACCGGGACAGGGGGCTATGGCTACACCTTC. Full variable domain (outside the CDR3, taken from reference TRBV29-1 and TRBJ1-2): SAVISQKPSRDICQRGTSLTIQCQVDSQVTMMFWYRQQPGQSLTLIATANQGSEATYESGFVIDKFPISRPNLTFSTLTVSNMSPEDSSIYLCSVVTGTGGYGYTFGSGTRLTVV.

The gene calls are TRBV7-9 and TRBJ2-1; 9 positions agree with TRBD2. V lost 3 bases to trimming and J lost 2 bases; unmatched junction nucleotides: 2. Looked up from germline, CDR1 is SEHNR and CDR2 is FQNEAQ (reference sequence). This CDR3 comprises 15 residues. This CDR3 is CASSLSGRPYNEQFF. CDR3 nucleotide sequence: TGTGCCAGCAGCTTGAGCGGGAGGCCCTACAATGAGCAGTTCTTC.

This chain connects TRBV10-2 to TRBJ2-5, with 7 bases aligning to TRBD1. The CDR3 is 15 amino acids. From germline, CDR1 is WSHSY and CDR2 SAAADI. The V gene end was trimmed by 6 bases and the J gene end by 5 bases; junction bases not matched to a gene: 12. The CDR3 DNA sequence: TGCGCCAGCAGGGGACGACAGGGCGTGAGGGAGACCCAGTACTTC. This encodes CASRGRQGVRETQYF.

This sequence joins TRBV6-5 and TRBJ1-5; D gene unclear. The germline V gene encodes CDR1 MNHEY and CDR2 SVGAGI. The length of the CDR3 is 15 residues. V lost 2 bases and J 6 bases, leaving 14 bases between the germline ends. The CDR3 here is CASSYAPGGSQPQHF. DNA for the CDR3: TGTGCCAGCAGTTACGCCCCCGGTGGGAGTCAGCCCCAGCATTTT.

V gene TRBV30 combines with J gene TRBJ2-7; D is unclear. Germline assignment: CDR1 GTSNPN and CDR2 SVGIG (reference sequence). The CDR3 length is 11 residues. The germline V and J ends were trimmed by 5 bases and 2 bases, with 7 bases remaining between them. Written as DNA, the CDR3 is TGTGCCTGGTCCAATCCCTACGAGCAGTACTTC. Translated: CAWSNPYEQYF. Together with reference TRBV30 and TRBJ2-7, the CDR3 gives the full variable domain: SQTIHQWPATLVQPVGSPLSLECTVEGTSNPNLYWYRQAAGRGLQLLFYSVGIGQISSEVPQNLSASRPQDRQFILSSKKLLLSDSGFYLCAWSNPYEQYFGPGTRLTVT.

The J gene is TRBJ1-5, the V gene TRBV28; D is possibly TRBD1 (6 bases). The CDR3 is made up of 14 amino acids. V lost 6 bases, J lost 3 bases, and 12 bases lay in between. Germline CDR1 is MDHEN and CDR2 is SYDVKM. CDR3 protein: CASSLDRFNQPQHF. CDR3 coding DNA: TGTGCCAGCAGCCTCGACAGGTTCAATCAGCCCCAGCATTTT.

This chain joins TRBV6-6 and TRBJ2-3, with 13 bases lining up with TRBD2. This CDR3 region has 16 residues. Looked up from germline, CDR1 is MNHNY and CDR2 is SVGAGI (reference sequence). V trimming: 6 bases; J trimming: 3 bases; junction bases outside the gene matches: 6. CDR3 DNA: TGTGCCAGCAGACGCACTAGCGGGAGGGAAACAGATACGCAGTATTTT. It specifies CASRRTSGRETDTQYF.